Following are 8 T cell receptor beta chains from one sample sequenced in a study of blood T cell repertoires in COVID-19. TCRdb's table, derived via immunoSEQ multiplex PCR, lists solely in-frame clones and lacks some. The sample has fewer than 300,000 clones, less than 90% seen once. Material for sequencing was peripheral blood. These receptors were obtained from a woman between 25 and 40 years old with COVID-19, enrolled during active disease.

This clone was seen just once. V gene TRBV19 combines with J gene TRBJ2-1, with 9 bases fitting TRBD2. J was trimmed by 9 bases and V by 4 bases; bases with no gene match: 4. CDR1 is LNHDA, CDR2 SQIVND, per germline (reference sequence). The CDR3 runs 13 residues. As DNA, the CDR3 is TGTGCCAGTAGTAGCGGGGGGGCCCTTGAGCAGTTCTTC. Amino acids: CASSSGGALEQFF.

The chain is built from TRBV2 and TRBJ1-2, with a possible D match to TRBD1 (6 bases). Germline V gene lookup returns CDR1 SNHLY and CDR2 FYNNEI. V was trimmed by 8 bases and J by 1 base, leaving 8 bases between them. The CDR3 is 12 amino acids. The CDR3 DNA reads TGTGCCAGCCAGGACAGTAACTATGGCTACACCTTC. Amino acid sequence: CASQDSNYGYTF.

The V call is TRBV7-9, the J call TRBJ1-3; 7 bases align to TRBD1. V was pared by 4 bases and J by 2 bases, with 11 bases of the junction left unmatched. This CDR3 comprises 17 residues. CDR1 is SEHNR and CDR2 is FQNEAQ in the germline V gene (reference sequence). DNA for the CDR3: TGTGCCAGCAGCTCCCTACTTGGGACAGAGACTGGAAACACCATATATTTT. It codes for CASSSLLGTETGNTIYF.

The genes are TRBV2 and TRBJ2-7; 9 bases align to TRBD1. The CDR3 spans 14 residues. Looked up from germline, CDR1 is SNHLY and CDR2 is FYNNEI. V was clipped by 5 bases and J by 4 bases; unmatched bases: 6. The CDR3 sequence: CASSLQQGAYEQYF. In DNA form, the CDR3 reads TGTGCCAGCAGTCTCCAACAGGGGGCTTACGAGCAGTACTTC.

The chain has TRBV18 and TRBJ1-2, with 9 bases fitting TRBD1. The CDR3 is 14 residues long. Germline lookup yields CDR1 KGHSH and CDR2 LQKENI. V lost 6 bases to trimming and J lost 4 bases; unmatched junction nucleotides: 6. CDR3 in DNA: TGTGCCAGCTCGCGGACAGGGGAGTTCTATGGCTACACCTTC. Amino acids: CASSRTGEFYGYTF.

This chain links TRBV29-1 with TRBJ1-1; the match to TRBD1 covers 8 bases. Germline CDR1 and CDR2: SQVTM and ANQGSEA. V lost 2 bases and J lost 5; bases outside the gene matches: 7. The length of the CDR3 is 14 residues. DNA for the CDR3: TGCAGCGTTGAACGCAGGGGGCGCCGGACTGAAGCTTTCTTT. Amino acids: CSVERRGRRTEAFF. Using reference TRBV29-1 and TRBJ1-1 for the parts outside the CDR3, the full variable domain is SAVISQKPSRDICQRGTSLTIQCQVDSQVTMMFWYRQQPGQSLTLIATANQGSEATYESGFVIDKFPISRPNLTFSTLTVSNMSPEDSSIYLCSVERRGRRTEAFFGQGTRLTVV.

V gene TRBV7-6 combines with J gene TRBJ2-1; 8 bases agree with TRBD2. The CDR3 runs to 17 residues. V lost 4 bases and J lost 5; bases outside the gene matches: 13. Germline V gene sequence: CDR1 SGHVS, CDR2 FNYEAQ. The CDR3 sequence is CASSYPRTGGTNNEQFF. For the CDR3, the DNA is TGTGCCAGCAGCTACCCTCGCACGGGGGGGACCAACAATGAGCAGTTCTTC.

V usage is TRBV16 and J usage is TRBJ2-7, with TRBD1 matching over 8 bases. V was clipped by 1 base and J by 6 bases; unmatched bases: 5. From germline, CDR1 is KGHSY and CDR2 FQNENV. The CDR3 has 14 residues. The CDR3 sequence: CASSQYRGMGEQYF. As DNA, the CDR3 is TGTGCCAGCAGCCAATACAGGGGGATGGGCGAGCAGTACTTC. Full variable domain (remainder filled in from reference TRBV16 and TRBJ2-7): GEEVAQTPKHLVRGEGQKAKLYCAPIKGHSYVFWYQQVLKNEFKFLISFQNENVFDETGMPKERFSAKCLPNSPCSLEIQATKLEDSAVYFCASSQYRGMGEQYFGPGTRLTVT.